The next 22 T cell receptor beta chains were all read from a single sample in a study of blood T cell repertoires in COVID-19. The protocol was immunoSEQ multiplex PCR, while the TCRdb copy is restricted to in-frame clones and leaves out a portion. The sample carries fewer than 250,000 clones, 80% to 90% recorded once. The sample comprised peripheral blood. The receptor set was obtained from a woman aged 40 to 49 with active or convalescent COVID-19.

The V call is TRBV27, the J call TRBJ1-6; 9 nucleotides align to TRBD1. The CDR3 contains 14 residues. CDR1 and CDR2 (germline): MNHEY, SMNVEV (reference sequence). V shed 5 bases, J shed 10 bases, and the junction held 6 bases outside the gene matches. CDR3: CASSVRQGVSPLHF. The CDR3 nucleotides are TGTGCCAGCAGTGTACGACAGGGGGTGTCACCCCTCCACTTT.

This chain uses TRBV30 with TRBJ1-2, with D tentatively TRBD1 (5 bases). V was shortened by 0 bases and J by 7 bases, with 9 bases between the two germline ends. In germline, CDR1 is GTSNPN, CDR2 SVGIG (reference sequence). The CDR3 loop spans 12 amino acids. The CDR3 is CAWSVYQGGYTF. The DNA for the CDR3 is TGTGCCTGGAGTGTGTACCAGGGTGGCTACACCTTC.

The chain has TRBV19 and TRBJ2-7, with 10 bases fitting TRBD2. CDR3 size: 18 residues. V was pared by 3 bases and J by 2 bases, with 13 bases of the junction left unmatched. CDR1 and CDR2 from the germline V gene are LNHDA and SQIVND (reference sequence). CDR3: CASSISTSGQGGAYEQYF. DNA for the CDR3: TGTGCCAGTAGTATTTCGACTAGCGGGCAAGGAGGGGCCTACGAGCAGTACTTC.

V and J are TRBV6-1 and TRBJ1-2; 7 bases align to TRBD1. CDR3 length equals 15 residues. After removal of 6 bases from V and 3 bases from J, the junction contained 10 bases not matched to a gene. Germline V gives CDR1 MNHNS, CDR2 SASEGT. CDR3 protein: CASSNGPGQHYGYTF. The CDR3, as DNA: TGTGCCAGCAGCAATGGTCCGGGACAGCACTATGGCTACACCTTC.

The chain couples TRBV5-1 to TRBJ1-1, with D unresolved. Germline lookup yields CDR1 SGHRS and CDR2 YFSETQ. Between the trimmed V and J ends, which lost 5 bases and 0 bases, there was a span of 8 bases. The CDR3 has 13 amino acids. CDR3 sequence reads: CASRAALNTEAFF. The CDR3 bases are TGCGCCAGCAGGGCAGCGTTGAACACTGAAGCTTTCTTT.

This chain joins TRBV7-2 and TRBJ2-7; D is ambiguous. This CDR3 region has 14 residues. From germline, CDR1 is SGHTA and CDR2 FQGNSA. V lost 1 base and J 1 base, leaving 8 bases between the germline ends. CDR3 nucleotide sequence: TGTGCCAGCAGCTTAGGGCAGGTTTCCTACGAGCAGTACTTC. As protein: CASSLGQVSYEQYF.

The V call is TRBV9, the J call TRBJ1-3; no clear D. Looked up from germline, CDR1 is SGDLS and CDR2 is YYNGEE. V shed 0 bases and J shed 2 bases, with 6 bases lying between them. The CDR3 spans 14 residues. CDR3 DNA sequence: TGTGCCAGCAGCGTAGATGGAGCTGGAAACACCATATATTTT. Its protein is CASSVDGAGNTIYF. The variable domain in full, with the rest retrieved from reference TRBV9 and TRBJ1-3, is DSGVTQTPKHLITATGQRVTLRCSPRSGDLSVYWYQQSLDQGLQFLIQYYNGEERAKGNILERFSAQQFPDLHSELNLSSLELGDSALYFCASSVDGAGNTIYFGEGSWLTVV.

The V call is TRBV27, the J call TRBJ1-4; D is possibly TRBD1 (6 bases). This CDR3 region has 17 residues. Germline lookup yields CDR1 MNHEY and CDR2 SMNVEV (reference sequence). The V end was cut by 0 bases, the J end by 6 bases, with 17 bases between. CDR3 sequence: CASSLSASGARDEKLFF. CDR3 nucleotides: TGTGCCAGCAGTTTATCAGCATCAGGGGCGAGGGATGAAAAACTGTTTTTT.

The chain carries TRBV3-1 (or the pseudogene TRBV3-2) and TRBJ2-6, with 8 bases identical to TRBD2. V lost 1 base and J lost 2; bases outside the gene matches: 10. Germline CDR1 reads LGHDT; CDR2 reads YNNKEL (reference sequence). The length of the CDR3 is 19 residues. The CDR3 DNA is TGTGCCAGCAGCCAAGGATACCTTACCGGGGGGGCTGGGGCCAACGTCCTGACTTTC. Its translation is CASSQGYLTGGAGANVLTF.

This clone was counted a single time. The J gene is TRBJ2-3, the V gene TRBV19; 14 positions match TRBD2. This CDR3 comprises 15 residues. Germline V CDR1 and CDR2: LNHDA, SQIVND (reference sequence). V shed 5 bases and J 7 bases; nucleotides not matched to a gene: 5. CDR3 nucleotide sequence: TGTGCCAGTAGTCTTCGACTAGCGGGAGGGCATACGCAGTATTTT. Its translation: CASSLRLAGGHTQYF.

V usage is TRBV6-5 and J usage is TRBJ1-2, with unresolved D. This CDR3 region has 13 residues. The germline CDR1 and CDR2 sequences are MNHEY and SVGAGI. The ends were cut back, 10 bases at V and 4 bases at J, with 16 bases in the middle. CDR3 region: CATAQNSVYGYTF. The CDR3 DNA sequence: TGTGCCACCGCTCAGAATAGCGTCTATGGCTACACCTTC.

V is TRBV9 and J is TRBJ2-7; a weak D match, TRBD1 (6 bases). Trimming left V 0 bases short and J 2 bases short, with 15 bases between. There are 16 residues in the CDR3. CDR1 SGDLS and CDR2 YYNGEE come from the germline V gene. The CDR3 is CASSVGQEAVAYEQYF. The CDR3 nucleotides read TGTGCCAGCAGCGTAGGACAGGAGGCGGTCGCCTACGAGCAGTACTTC.

The chain employs TRBV4-3 and TRBJ2-2, with 10 bases aligning to TRBD2. V lost 5 bases to trimming and J lost 6 bases; unmatched junction nucleotides: 6. There are 15 residues in the CDR3. CDR1 and CDR2 from the germline V gene are LGHNA and YSLEER. Here the CDR3 DNA reads TGCGCCAGCAGCAAAGCTAGCGGGGGTCCCGGGGAGCTGTTTTTT. It specifies CASSKASGGPGELFF.

The chain recombines TRBV7-9 with TRBJ2-3, with 10 bases identical to TRBD2. V lost 5 bases to trimming and J lost 2 bases; unmatched junction nucleotides: 7. Germline V gene data show CDR1 as SEHNR and CDR2 as FQNEAQ (reference sequence). This CDR3 contains 16 residues. As DNA, the CDR3 is TGTGCCAGCAGCGTGACTAGCGGGCGCTCCACAGATACGCAGTATTTT. It yields the protein CASSVTSGRSTDTQYF.

This clone was detected only once. This rearrangement joins TRBV20-1 to TRBJ2-7, with D perhaps TRBD1 (5 bases). V was trimmed by 3 bases and J by 1 base, leaving 16 bases between them. The CDR3 length is 15 residues. CDR1 is DFQATT and CDR2 is SNEGSKA in the germline V gene (reference sequence). The CDR3 sequence: CSASRQGAVSYEQYF. The CDR3 DNA reads as TGCAGTGCTAGTCGGCAGGGTGCGGTTTCCTACGAGCAGTACTTC.

The chain recombines TRBV19 with TRBJ1-5; 9 bases are shared with TRBD1. There are 14 residues in the CDR3. Germline loops: CDR1 LNHDA, CDR2 SQIVND (reference sequence). J lost 9 bases, V lost 5 bases, and 8 bases had no gene match. The CDR3 loop is CASSLPGQGRPQHF. In DNA, the CDR3 is TGTGCCAGTAGTTTACCGGGACAGGGACGGCCCCAGCATTTT.

The rearrangement links TRBV20-1 to TRBJ1-1, with a weak D call TRBD1 (5 bases). Germline-derived CDR1 and CDR2 are DFQATT and SNEGSKA (reference sequence). V was shortened by 3 bases and J by 1 base, with 6 bases between the two germline ends. There are 12 residues in the CDR3. CDR3 loop: CSASTGNTEAFF. The CDR3 coding sequence is TGCAGTGCTAGTACAGGGAACACTGAAGCTTTCTTT.

V gene TRBV11-2 combines with J gene TRBJ2-7; a possible D gene is TRBD2 (7 bases). Germline CDR1 SGHAT, CDR2 FQNNGV. This CDR3 is 16 amino acids long. Trimming took 5 bases from V and 4 from J, leaving 21 bases between them. The CDR3 nucleotides read TGTGCCAGCAGCCCTTTTGGAGGGGGGGCGGGGTACGAGCAGTACTTC. Its protein product is CASSPFGGGAGYEQYF.

Only one count was recorded for this clone. The chain links TRBV4-1 to TRBJ2-7, with 9 bases aligning to TRBD1. Looked up from germline, CDR1 is MGHRA and CDR2 is YSYEKL. This CDR3 region has 15 residues. Unmatched junction bases numbered 2, after V lost 0 bases and J lost 2 bases. CDR3 sequence reads: CASSQEGQGPYEQYF. The DNA of the CDR3 is TGCGCCAGCAGCCAAGAGGGACAGGGTCCCTACGAGCAGTACTTC.

The genes are TRBV3-1 (or the pseudogene TRBV3-2) and TRBJ2-1; 9 bases match TRBD1. V lost 4 bases, J lost 5 bases, and 6 bases stayed unmatched. Germline loops: CDR1 LGHDT, CDR2 YNNKEL (reference sequence). The CDR3 is 15 residues long. The CDR3 reads CASSRRRQGDNEQFF. The CDR3 DNA reads as TGTGCCAGCAGCCGCCGAAGACAGGGGGACAATGAGCAGTTCTTC.

A few counts support this clone. The chain uses TRBV14 and TRBJ1-4, with a tentative D call TRBD1 (5 bases). This CDR3 has 15 residues. Trimming took off 2 bases at V and 8 bases at J, with 15 bases between the two ends. Germline loops: CDR1 SGHDN, CDR2 FVKESK. CDR3 amino acids: CASSQTLPGSEKLFF. The CDR3 bases are TGTGCCAGCAGCCAAACCCTCCCAGGGTCGGAAAAACTGTTTTTT.

The rearrangement uses TRBV7-9 and TRBJ1-2, with D possibly being TRBD1 (5 bases). The CDR3 sequence is 14 residues long. Germline-derived CDR1 and CDR2 are SEHNR and FQNEAQ (reference sequence). Deletions cut 5 bases from V and 5 bases from J, with 15 bases between. CDR3 DNA sequence: TGTGCCAGCAGCGCAGATCCGACAGCATATGGCTACACCTTC. Translation gives CASSADPTAYGYTF.